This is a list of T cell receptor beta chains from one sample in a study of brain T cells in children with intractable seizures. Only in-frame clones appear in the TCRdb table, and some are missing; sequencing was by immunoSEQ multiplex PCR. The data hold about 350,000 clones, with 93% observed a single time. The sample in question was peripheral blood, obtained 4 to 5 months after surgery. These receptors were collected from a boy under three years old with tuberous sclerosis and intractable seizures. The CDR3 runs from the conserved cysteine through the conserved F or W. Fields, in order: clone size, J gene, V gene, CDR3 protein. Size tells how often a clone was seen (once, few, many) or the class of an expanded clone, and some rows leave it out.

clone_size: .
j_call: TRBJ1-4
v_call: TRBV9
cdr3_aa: CASSASTGTEKLFF

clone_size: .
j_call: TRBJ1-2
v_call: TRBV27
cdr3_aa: CASSLSGSLTNYGYTF

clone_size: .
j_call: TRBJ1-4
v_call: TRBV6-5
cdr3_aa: CASSYSMGTTNEKLFF

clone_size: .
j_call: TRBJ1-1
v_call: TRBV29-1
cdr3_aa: CSLSGAFGTEAFF

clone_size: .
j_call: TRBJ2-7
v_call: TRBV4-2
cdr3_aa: CASSQGFHSYEQYF

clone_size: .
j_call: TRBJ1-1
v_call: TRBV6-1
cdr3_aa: CASSEGQGNTEAFF

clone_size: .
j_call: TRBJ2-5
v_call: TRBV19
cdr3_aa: CASSRGTGLLETQYF

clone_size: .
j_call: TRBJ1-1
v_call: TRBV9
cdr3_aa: CASSLGNTEAFF

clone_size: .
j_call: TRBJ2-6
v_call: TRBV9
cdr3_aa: CASSVWGSGANVLTF

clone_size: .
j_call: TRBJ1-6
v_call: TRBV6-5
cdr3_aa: CASSYGGKGYNSPLHF

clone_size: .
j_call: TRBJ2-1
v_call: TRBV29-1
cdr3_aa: CSVLGLAGVNEQFF

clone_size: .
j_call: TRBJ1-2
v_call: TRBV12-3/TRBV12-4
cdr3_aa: CASSIWTDYGYTF

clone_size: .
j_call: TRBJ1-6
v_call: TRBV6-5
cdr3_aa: CASSYLDNNSPLHF

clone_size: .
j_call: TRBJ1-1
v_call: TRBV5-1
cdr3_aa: CASSLAGRQGNTEAFF

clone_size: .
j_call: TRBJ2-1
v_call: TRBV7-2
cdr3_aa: CASSFPGGPGYNEQFF

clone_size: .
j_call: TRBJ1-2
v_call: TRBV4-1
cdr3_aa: CASSREYGTDRDYGYTF

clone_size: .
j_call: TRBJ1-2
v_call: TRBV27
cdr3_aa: CASSSGGTYGYTF

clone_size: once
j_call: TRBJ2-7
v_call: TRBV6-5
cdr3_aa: CASSYASGGTYEQYF

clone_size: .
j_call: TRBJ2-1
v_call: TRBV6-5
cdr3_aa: CASKRRGGQLDEQFF

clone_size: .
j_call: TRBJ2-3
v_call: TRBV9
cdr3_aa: CASSAGGRGDPDTQYF

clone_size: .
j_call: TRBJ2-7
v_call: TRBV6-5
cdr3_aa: CASRMGDTAGYEQYF

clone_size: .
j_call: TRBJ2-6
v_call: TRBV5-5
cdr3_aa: CASSFHFSGANVLTF

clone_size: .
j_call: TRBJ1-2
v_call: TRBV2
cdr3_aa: CASRGSWVRGHTF

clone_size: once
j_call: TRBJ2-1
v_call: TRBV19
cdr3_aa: CASSIGVGNNEQFF

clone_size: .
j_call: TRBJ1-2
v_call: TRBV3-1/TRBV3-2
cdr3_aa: CASSFGDRYSYGYTF

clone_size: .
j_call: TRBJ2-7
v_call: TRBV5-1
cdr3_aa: CASSFTGESYEQYF